The rows below give T cell receptor beta chains drawn from one sample of a study of blood T cell repertoires in COVID-19. Sequenced by immunoSEQ multiplex PCR; TCRdb stores in-frame clones only, minus some. Altogether 70,000 or so clones are present, more than 60% being singletons, with the ten largest covering 23%. The sequencing input was peripheral blood. The receptors shown here come from a human donor in a cohort sampled during active COVID-19. Both conserved end residues are part of each CDR3. The D gene is left open where the match is weak. Clone size is shown for a subset of rows, as once, few, many or a class of expanded clone.

CDR3: CASGDRDANYGYTF; DNA: TGTGCCAGCGGGGACAGGGACGCTAACTATGGCTACACCTTC; V: TRBV21-1; J: TRBJ1-2; D: .; size: .
CDR3: CAWETTGAEAFF; DNA: TGTGCCTGGGAAACCACAGGGGCTGAAGCTTTCTTT; V: TRBV30; J: TRBJ1-1; D: TRBD1; size: .
CDR3: CASSSRTSGGPETQYF; DNA: TGTGCCAGCAGCTCGCGGACTAGCGGGGGACCCGAGACCCAGTACTTC; V: TRBV5-6; J: TRBJ2-5; D: TRBD2; size: medium-sized
CDR3: CASSQQTPLAGTPQYF; DNA: TGCGCCAGCAGCCAACAAACCCCGCTAGCGGGGACCCCCCAGTACTTC; V: TRBV4-1; J: TRBJ2-5; D: TRBD2; size: .
CDR3: CASSGGTSGYEQYF; DNA: TGCGCCAGCAGCGGAGGGACTAGCGGCTACGAGCAGTACTTC; V: TRBV10-1; J: TRBJ2-7; D: TRBD2; size: .
CDR3: CAWSVQLVNTGELFF; DNA: TGTGCCTGGAGTGTACAGCTGGTGAACACCGGGGAGCTGTTTTTT; V: TRBV30; J: TRBJ2-2; D: .; size: .
CDR3: CASSPPAGNRNEQYF; DNA: TGTGCCAGCTCACCACCTGCAGGTAACCGGAACGAGCAGTACTTC; V: TRBV18; J: TRBJ2-7; D: .; size: .
CDR3: CASSQDTGTGDQAFF; DNA: TGCGCCAGCAGCCAAGATACGGGAACAGGGGATCAAGCTTTCTTT; V: TRBV4-3; J: TRBJ1-1; D: TRBD1; size: .
CDR3: CASSSTSGSSVGELFF; DNA: TGCGCCAGCAGCTCGACTAGCGGGAGTTCTGTCGGGGAGCTGTTTTTT; V: TRBV5-1; J: TRBJ2-2; D: TRBD2; size: .
CDR3: CASSRRGGSDTQYF; DNA: TGTGCCAGCAGCCGGAGGGGGGGGTCGGATACGCAGTATTTT; V: TRBV6-5; J: TRBJ2-3; D: .; size: .
CDR3: CASSYGWDNSNQPQHF; DNA: TGTGCCAGCAGTTACGGATGGGACAATAGCAATCAGCCCCAGCATTTT; V: TRBV6-2/TRBV6-3; J: TRBJ1-5; D: .; size: .
CDR3: CASSPGRANTGELFF; DNA: TGTGCCAGCAGCCCCGGGCGGGCTAACACCGGGGAGCTGTTTTTT; V: TRBV7-2; J: TRBJ2-2; D: .; size: .
CDR3: CASSLGDREFYEQYF; DNA: TGTGCCAGCAGCTTGGGGGACAGGGAGTTTTACGAGCAGTACTTC; V: TRBV5-6; J: TRBJ2-7; D: TRBD1; size: .
CDR3: CASSEAGQGWNIQYF; DNA: TGTGCCAGCAGTGAAGCGGGGCAGGGCTGGAACATTCAGTACTTC; V: TRBV2; J: TRBJ2-4; D: .; size: .
CDR3: CARSLGQGGSPLHF; DNA: TGTGCCAGAAGCTTGGGACAGGGTGGCTCACCCCTCCACTTT; V: TRBV5-3; J: TRBJ1-6; D: TRBD1; size: few
CDR3: CASSLGGVAGNTGELFF; DNA: TGCGCCAGCAGCTTGGGAGGTGTAGCGGGGAACACCGGGGAGCTGTTTTTT; V: TRBV5-1; J: TRBJ2-2; D: TRBD2; size: .
CDR3: CASSLERTGNNEQFF; DNA: TGTGCCAGTAGTCTAGAAAGGACAGGAAACAATGAGCAGTTCTTC; V: TRBV19; J: TRBJ2-1; D: TRBD1; size: .
CDR3: CASGGGNTDTQYF; DNA: TGCGCCAGTGGGGGGGGGAACACAGATACGCAGTATTTT; V: TRBV10-2; J: TRBJ2-3; D: TRBD2; size: .
CDR3: CASSYCHKVAQGWNEQYF; DNA: TGTGCCAGCAGCTATTGTCATAAAGTTGCACAGGGGTGGAACGAGCAGTACTTC; V: TRBV21-1; J: TRBJ2-7; D: .; size: once
CDR3: CASSPSPGRAETQYF; DNA: TGTGCCAGCAGCCCGTCCCCGGGTCGTGCGGAGACCCAGTACTTC; V: TRBV7-8; J: TRBJ2-5; D: .; size: once
CDR3: CSVDSTFMGREPYNEQFF; DNA: TGCAGCGTTGACTCTACCTTTATGGGGCGGGAGCCATACAATGAGCAGTTCTTC; V: TRBV29-1; J: TRBJ2-1; D: TRBD2; size: .
CDR3: CASSPLAGLQETQYF; DNA: TGTGCCAGTAGTCCTCTAGCGGGTCTTCAAGAGACCCAGTACTTC; V: TRBV19; J: TRBJ2-5; D: TRBD2; size: once
CDR3: CASSPSGVETQYF; DNA: TGTGCCAGCAGCCCGAGCGGGGTTGAGACCCAGTACTTC; V: TRBV3-1/TRBV3-2; J: TRBJ2-5; D: TRBD2; size: .
CDR3: CASSLEGELFF; DNA: TGTGCCAGCAGCCTAGAAGGGGAACTGTTTTTT; V: TRBV7-2; J: TRBJ1-4; D: .; size: .
CDR3: CAWRNRRDRGLNTYGYTF; DNA: TGTGCCTGGAGGAACCGCCGGGACAGGGGACTCAATACCTATGGCTACACCTTC; V: TRBV30; J: TRBJ1-2; D: TRBD1; size: medium-sized
CDR3: CSVGSAGANVLTF; DNA: TGCAGCGTTGGTTCTGCTGGGGCCAACGTCCTGACTTTC; V: TRBV29-1; J: TRBJ2-6; D: .; size: .
CDR3: CASGGLAGASQETQYF; DNA: TGCGCCAGCGGGGGACTAGCGGGGGCCAGCCAAGAGACCCAGTACTTC; V: TRBV5-1; J: TRBJ2-5; D: TRBD2; size: .
CDR3: CASVPGALGNEQFF; DNA: TGTGCCAGCGTGCCAGGGGCGCTTGGGAATGAGCAGTTCTTC; V: TRBV6-5; J: TRBJ2-1; D: .; size: .
CDR3: CASSLGQGANEQFF; DNA: TGCGCCAGCAGCCTCGGACAGGGGGCCAATGAGCAGTTCTTC; V: TRBV5-1; J: TRBJ2-1; D: TRBD1; size: once
CDR3: CATSRRQGLGVQETQYF; DNA: TGTGCCACCAGCCGTAGACAGGGACTAGGAGTACAAGAGACCCAGTACTTC; V: TRBV15; J: TRBJ2-5; D: .; size: .
CDR3: CASSYGFIGSYSPLHF; DNA: TGTGCCAGCAGTTACGGTTTTATCGGGAGTTATTCACCCCTCCACTTT; V: TRBV6-5; J: TRBJ1-6; D: .; size: .
CDR3: CASSPTSGRASEQYF; DNA: TGTGCCAGCAGCCCCACTAGCGGGAGGGCCAGCGAGCAGTACTTC; V: TRBV11-3; J: TRBJ2-7; D: TRBD2; size: once
CDR3: CASFLPPQGVNSPLHF; DNA: TGTGCCAGCTTCCTCCCCCCCCAGGGTGTTAATTCACCCCTCCACTTT; V: TRBV18; J: TRBJ1-6; D: .; size: .
CDR3: CASSPNGQGYGYTF; DNA: TGTGCCAGCAGCCCCAATGGACAGGGTTATGGCTACACCTTC; V: TRBV27; J: TRBJ1-2; D: TRBD1; size: .
CDR3: CASSQGDGYTF; DNA: TGTGCCAGCAGCCAGGGGGATGGCTACACCTTC; V: TRBV5-4; J: TRBJ1-2; D: TRBD1; size: .
CDR3: CASSFQTGGAAEAFF; DNA: TGCGCCAGCAGCTTCCAGACAGGGGGCGCAGCTGAAGCTTTCTTT; V: TRBV5-1; J: TRBJ1-1; D: TRBD1; size: .
CDR3: CASSISGLAGGTSTDTQYF; DNA: TGTGCCAGTAGTATTAGTGGTCTAGCGGGAGGAACTAGCACAGATACGCAGTATTTT; V: TRBV19; J: TRBJ2-3; D: TRBD2; size: .
CDR3: CASSSDRGNTIYF; DNA: TGTGCCAGCTCATCGGACAGAGGAAACACCATATATTTT; V: TRBV18; J: TRBJ1-3; D: .; size: .
CDR3: CASSLEADQETQYF; DNA: TGTGCCAGCAGCTTAGAGGCGGACCAAGAGACCCAGTACTTC; V: TRBV7-2; J: TRBJ2-5; D: .; size: once
CDR3: CAWSVSLAARPETQYF; DNA: TGTGCCTGGAGTGTGTCGCTAGCGGCCCGCCCAGAGACCCAGTACTTC; V: TRBV30; J: TRBJ2-5; D: TRBD2; size: .
CDR3: CASSWAGRTSYNEQFF; DNA: TGTGCCAGCAGTTGGGCGGGACGGACCTCCTACAATGAGCAGTTCTTC; V: TRBV28; J: TRBJ2-1; D: .; size: .
CDR3: CASSQDRVGEAFF; DNA: TGTGCCAGCAGTCAGGACAGGGTCGGTGAAGCTTTCTTT; V: TRBV6-5; J: TRBJ1-1; D: TRBD1; size: .
CDR3: CASSEWGGSTDTQYF; DNA: TGTGCCAGCAGTGAATGGGGGGGGAGCACAGATACGCAGTATTTT; V: TRBV2; J: TRBJ2-3; D: TRBD2; size: .
CDR3: CASSPRTGDYGYTF; DNA: TGTGCCAGCAGCCCCCGGACAGGCGACTATGGCTACACCTTC; V: TRBV7-2; J: TRBJ1-2; D: TRBD1; size: once
CDR3: CSVRKETQYF; DNA: TGCAGTGTGCGGAAAGAGACCCAGTACTTC; V: TRBV20-1; J: TRBJ2-5; D: .; size: .
CDR3: CASSIREGPAEAFF; DNA: TGTGCCAGTAGTATTAGGGAGGGGCCGGCTGAAGCTTTCTTT; V: TRBV19; J: TRBJ1-1; D: .; size: .
CDR3: CSVKEGGMSNQPQHF; DNA: TGCAGCGTAAAGGAAGGAGGGATGAGCAATCAGCCCCAGCATTTT; V: TRBV29-1; J: TRBJ1-5; D: .; size: .
CDR3: CASSEGHRVQETQYF; DNA: TGTGCCAGCAGTGAAGGGCACAGGGTCCAAGAGACCCAGTACTTC; V: TRBV2; J: TRBJ2-5; D: .; size: .
CDR3: CASGTGQGHEQYF; DNA: TGTGCTAGTGGTACCGGACAGGGCCACGAGCAGTACTTC; V: TRBV12-5; J: TRBJ2-7; D: TRBD1; size: .
CDR3: CASSLDTVSNQPQHF; DNA: TGTGCCAGCAGCTTAGATACAGTTTCTAATCAGCCCCAGCATTTT; V: TRBV11-3; J: TRBJ1-5; D: .; size: .
CDR3: CASSEPGMNTEAFF; DNA: TGTGCCAGCAGTGAGCCAGGCATGAACACTGAAGCTTTCTTT; V: TRBV6-1; J: TRBJ1-1; D: .; size: .
CDR3: CASSVGQGADTQYF; DNA: TGTGCCAGCAGCGTAGGACAGGGGGCAGATACGCAGTATTTT; V: TRBV5-5; J: TRBJ2-3; D: TRBD1; size: .
CDR3: CASSFGQSSGNTIYF; DNA: TGTGCCAGCAGTTTTGGACAGAGCTCTGGAAACACCATATATTTT; V: TRBV6-2/TRBV6-3; J: TRBJ1-3; D: .; size: .